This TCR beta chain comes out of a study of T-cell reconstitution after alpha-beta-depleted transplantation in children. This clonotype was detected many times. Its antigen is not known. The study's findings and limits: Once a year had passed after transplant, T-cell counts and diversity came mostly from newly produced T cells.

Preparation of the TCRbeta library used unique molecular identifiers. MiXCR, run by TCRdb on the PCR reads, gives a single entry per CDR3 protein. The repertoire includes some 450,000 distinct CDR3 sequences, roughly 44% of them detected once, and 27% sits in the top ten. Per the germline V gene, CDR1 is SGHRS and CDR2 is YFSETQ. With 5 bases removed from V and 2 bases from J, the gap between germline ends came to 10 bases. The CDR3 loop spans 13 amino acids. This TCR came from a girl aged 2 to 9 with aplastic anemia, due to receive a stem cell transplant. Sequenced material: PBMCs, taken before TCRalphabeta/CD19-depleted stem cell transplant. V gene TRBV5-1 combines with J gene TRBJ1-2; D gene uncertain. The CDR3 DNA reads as TGCGCCAGCAGTACGGAAGGGAACTATGGCTACACCTTC. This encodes CASSTEGNYGYTF.